The clone carrying this T cell receptor beta chain was counted a single time. Antigen specificity is unknown. The treatment denotes: some 19 received Ad26.COV2.S at low or high dose, single or two shots; several received placebo; per-sample allocation not given. The samples were gathered on day 63 after the first injection of vaccine or placebo. The data stem from a study of Ad26.COV2.S vaccination and SARS-CoV-2 variants. Background on the study: Donor participated within the Ad26.COV2.S arm of the COV1001 trial. The study, taken as a whole, reports: Comparable non-spike TCR breadth was observed in vaccine and placebo recipients. After vaccination, reports described spike-specific CD8+ and CD4+ T cell responses as showing substantial breadth. TCR breadth and depth estimates may have understated total T cell responses.

Produced via immunoSEQ multiplex PCR; TCRdb's table is partial and in-frame only. The sample includes more than 400,000 clones, 80% to 95% of them seen just once. Trimming took 0 bases from V and 7 from J, leaving 20 bases between them. From germline, CDR1 is SGDLS and CDR2 YYNGEE. CDR3 length equals 17 residues. This clonotype was obtained from a person between 18 and 59 years old who received the Ad26.COV2.S COVID-19 vaccine or a placebo. The chain combines TRBV9 with TRBJ1-5, with unresolved D. The sample was peripheral blood, taken in a trial of Ad26.COV2.S vaccine versus placebo. CDR3 sequence reads: CASSVATRSSGVQPQHF. The CDR3 nucleotides read TGTGCCAGCAGCGTAGCTACGAGGAGTAGTGGGGTCCAGCCCCAGCATTTT.